This entry features one T cell receptor (beta chain) sequence. Germline loops: CDR1 SGHTA, CDR2 FQGNSA. The CDR3 extends over 16 amino acids. Trimming stripped 5 bases from V and 0 bases from J, with 17 bases between. Repertoires were generated with immunoSEQ multiplex PCR, while TCRdb's copy carries only in-frame clones and drops some. Of about 38,000 clones listed, roughly 84% are singletons. The data were obtained in a study of blood T cell repertoires in COVID-19. What was sequenced was peripheral blood. V usage is TRBV7-2 and J usage is TRBJ2-7, with TRBD2 as a possible D gene (5 bases). The sequence was collected from a man aged 70-80 years with active COVID-19. CDR3 protein: CASSSGGSSFSYEQYF. The DNA for the CDR3 is TGTGCCAGCAGCAGCGGCGGATCCTCCTTCTCCTACGAGCAGTACTTC.